A single sample gave rise to the 4 T cell receptor beta chains below, sequenced in a study of metastatic and nonmetastatic thyroid tumors. From the PCR reads, TCRdb re-called clones with MiXCR. The sample shows about 24,000 clones, roughly 20% of them seen only once. Thyroid surgery had not been preceded by any treatment in any patient. The source material was blood. The receptors stem from a male donor with papillary thyroid cancer or a benign thyroid nodule (not recorded which). Some clones in this sample may be carry-over from other donors' samples.

This clone was observed at least ten times. The chain uses TRBV19 and TRBJ1-4; D unclear. CDR1 and CDR2 (germline): LNHDA, SQIVND (reference sequence). This CDR3 has 15 amino acids. With 6 bases removed from V and 0 bases from J, the gap between germline ends came to 11 bases. Here the CDR3 DNA reads TGTGCCAGTAGCCCCTCAACCGCAACTAATGAAAAACTGTTTTTT. The encoded protein is CASSPSTATNEKLFF.

This clone was recorded many times. The chain couples TRBV9 to TRBJ2-3, with a weak D call TRBD1 (6 bases). Trimming took off 4 bases at V and 4 bases at J, with 22 bases between the two ends. Per the germline V gene, CDR1 is SGDLS and CDR2 is YYNGEE. The CDR3 consists of 17 residues. The CDR3 sequence is CASSSRQGNSRADTQYF. The CDR3 DNA reads as TGTGCCAGCAGCTCCCGCCAGGGGAATAGTAGGGCAGATACGCAGTATTTT. Full variable domain (missing parts from reference TRBV9 and TRBJ2-3): DSGVTQTPKHLITATGQRVTLRCSPRSGDLSVYWYQQSLDQGLQFLIQYYNGEERAKGNILERFSAQQFPDLHSELNLSSLELGDSALYFCASSSRQGNSRADTQYFGPGTRLTVL.

V and J are TRBV19 and TRBJ1-2; unclear D gene. CDR1 is LNHDA, CDR2 SQIVND, per germline (reference sequence). Trimming removed 6 bases at V and 1 base at J, with 15 bases between. The CDR3 totals 15 residues. Here the CDR3 DNA reads TGTGCCAGTAGCACCCAGGCAGGTGTTAACTATGGCTACACCTTC. It specifies CASSTQAGVNYGYTF.

This chain uses TRBV20-1 with TRBJ2-4; 10 nucleotides line up with TRBD2. The CDR3 has 15 amino acids. Unmatched junction bases numbered 18, after V lost 6 bases and J lost 13 bases. Germline CDR1 DFQATT, CDR2 SNEGSKA (reference sequence). As DNA, the CDR3 is TGCAGTGCACTACGGACTAGCGGAGCCTACAATGAGCAGTACTTC. It is translated as CSALRTSGAYNEQYF.